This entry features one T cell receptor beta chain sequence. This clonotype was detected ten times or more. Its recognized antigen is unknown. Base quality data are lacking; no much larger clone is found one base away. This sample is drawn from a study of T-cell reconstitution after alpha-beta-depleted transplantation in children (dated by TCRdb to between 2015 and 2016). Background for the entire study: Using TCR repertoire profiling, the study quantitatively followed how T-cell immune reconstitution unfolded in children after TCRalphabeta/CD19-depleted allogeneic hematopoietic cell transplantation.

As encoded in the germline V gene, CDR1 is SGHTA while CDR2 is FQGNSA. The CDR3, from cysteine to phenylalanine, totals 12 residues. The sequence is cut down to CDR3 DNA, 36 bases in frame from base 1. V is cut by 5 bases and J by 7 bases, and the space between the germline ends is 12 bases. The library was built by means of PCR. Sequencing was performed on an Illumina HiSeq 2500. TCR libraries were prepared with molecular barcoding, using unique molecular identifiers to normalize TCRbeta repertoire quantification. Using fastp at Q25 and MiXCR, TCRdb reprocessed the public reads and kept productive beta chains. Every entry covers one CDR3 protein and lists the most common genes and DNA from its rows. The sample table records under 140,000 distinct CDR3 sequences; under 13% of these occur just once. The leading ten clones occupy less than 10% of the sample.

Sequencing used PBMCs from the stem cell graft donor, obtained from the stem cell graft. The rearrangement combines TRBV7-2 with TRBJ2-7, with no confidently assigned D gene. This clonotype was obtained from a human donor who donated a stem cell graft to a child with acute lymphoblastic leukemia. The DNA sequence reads TGTGCCAGCAGCCCTCAAGGGCGAGAGCAGTACTTC. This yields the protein CASSPQGREQYF.